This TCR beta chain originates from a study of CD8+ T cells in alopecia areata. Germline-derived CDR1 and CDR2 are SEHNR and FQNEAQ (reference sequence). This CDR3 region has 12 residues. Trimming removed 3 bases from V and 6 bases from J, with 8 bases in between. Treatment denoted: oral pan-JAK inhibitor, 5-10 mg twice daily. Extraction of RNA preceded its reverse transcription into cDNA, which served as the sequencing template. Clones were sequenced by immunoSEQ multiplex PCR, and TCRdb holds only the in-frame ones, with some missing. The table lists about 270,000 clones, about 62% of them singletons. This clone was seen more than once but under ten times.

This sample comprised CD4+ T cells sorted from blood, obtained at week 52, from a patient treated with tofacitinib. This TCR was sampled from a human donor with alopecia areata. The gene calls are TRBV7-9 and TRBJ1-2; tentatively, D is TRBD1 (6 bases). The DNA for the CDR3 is TGTGCCAGCAGCTTTAGGGGGAATGGCTACACCTTC. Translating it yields CASSFRGNGYTF.